This T cell receptor beta chain is from a study of blood T cell repertoires in COVID-19. In the original analysis: From reference gene primer amplification, estimates of nucleated cell counts were derived. TCRdb keeps only in-frame clones here, not all; method: immunoSEQ multiplex PCR. The V and J calls and clone size are taken from that table; D and trimming were inferred from the DNA. The sample carries 360,000 or so clones, roughly 80% recorded once. CDR1 and CDR2 (germline): MNHEY, SVGAGI. The CDR3 runs 16 residues. Trimming took off 2 bases at V and 4 bases at J, with 17 bases between the two ends. Individuals aged roughly 18 to 100 years were recruited from fewer than 25 US areas.

Source material: PBMCs or T cells enriched from blood (not recorded which). This chain joins TRBV6-5 and TRBJ1-2; D unresolved. This clonotype was sampled from a woman between 45 and 65 years old who had recovered from COVID-19. The CDR3 loop reads CASSYDAGMLFYGYTF. CDR3 sequence (DNA): TGTGCCAGCAGTTACGACGCGGGGATGCTCTTCTATGGCTACACCTTC.